The subject of this entry is one T cell receptor beta chain. Profiling relied on immunoSEQ multiplex PCR, and the TCRdb table lists in-frame clones only, not all of them. The sample comprises 500,000 to 850,000 clones, approximately 87% of which are singletons, and 0.0094% rests with the top ten. This record comes from a study of shared T cell receptors in the human thymus. The data also belong to a second study, concerning human thymus T cells.

The source is a boy in the first two years of life with a congenital heart defect. Sequenced: thymocytes.

CDR3 nucleotides: TGTGCCAGCAGTGACAATCCCCGGGACAGGGGTTATGGCTACACCTTC. The encoded protein is CASSDNPRDRGYGYTF. The chain is built from TRBV6-1 and TRBJ1-2; 10 positions match TRBD1. This CDR3 has 16 amino acids. V lost 3 bases, J lost 5 bases, and 9 bases stayed unmatched. The germline V gene has CDR1 MNHNS and CDR2 SASEGT.